One sample yielded the 25 T cell receptor beta chains listed below, sequenced in a study of CD8+ T cells in alopecia areata. Specified treatment: oral pan-JAK inhibitor, 5-10 mg twice daily. In each case, RNA was isolated and then reverse transcribed into cDNA as the sequencing template. TCRdb keeps only in-frame clones here, not all; method: immunoSEQ multiplex PCR. The profile covers 200,000 to 250,000 clones, with approximately 65% appearing a single time and more than 0.95% taken by the ten largest. This material consisted of CD4+ T cells sorted from blood, taken at approximately week 45, from a patient treated with tofacitinib. Every receptor here comes from a human donor with alopecia areata.

V gene TRBV2 combines with J gene TRBJ2-5, with D perhaps given as TRBD1 or TRBD2 (5 bases each). CDR1 and CDR2 (germline): SNHLY, FYNNEI. Trimming cost V 11 bases and J 4 bases, with 14 bases left between them. The CDR3 spans 12 residues. The CDR3 spells CAVGAGTETQYF. The CDR3, as DNA: TGTGCCGTTGGGGCAGGGACAGAGACCCAGTACTTC.

The chain has TRBV29-1 and TRBJ1-1; no definite D call. Germline CDR1 reads SQVTM; CDR2 reads ANQGSEA. The length of the CDR3 is 13 residues. Trimming shortened V by 5 bases and J by 6 bases, and 16 bases separated the two germline ends. The CDR3 DNA reads TGCAGCGTTACCCCTTCACCAAGCCCTGAAGCTTTCTTT. Its translation is CSVTPSPSPEAFF. The full variable domain, completed using reference TRBV29-1 and TRBJ1-1, is SAVISQKPSRDICQRGTSLTIQCQVDSQVTMMFWYRQQPGQSLTLIATANQGSEATYESGFVIDKFPISRPNLTFSTLTVSNMSPEDSSIYLCSVTPSPSPEAFFGQGTRLTVV.

This clone turned up a few times. The chain carries TRBV29-1 and TRBJ2-4; D not resolved. V was pared by 0 bases and J by 3 bases, with 6 bases between. Looked up from germline, CDR1 is SQVTM and CDR2 is ANQGSEA. The CDR3 loop spans 13 amino acids. The CDR3 protein is CSVEEDVKNIQYF. The CDR3 bases are TGCAGCGTTGAAGAGGACGTCAAAAACATTCAGTACTTC.

This clone appeared a few times. This chain joins TRBV7-9 and TRBJ2-3; D is uncertain. This CDR3 comprises 14 residues. Germline V lookup: CDR1 SEHNR, CDR2 FQNEAQ (reference sequence). The germline V and J ends were trimmed by 1 base and 2 bases, with 7 bases remaining between them. CDR3 sequence reads: CASSLGGITDTQYF. DNA of the CDR3: TGTGCCAGCAGCTTAGGGGGTATCACAGATACGCAGTATTTT.

V and J are TRBV5-4 and TRBJ1-2, with TRBD1 as a possible D gene (6 bases). The V and J ends lost 4 bases and 9 bases respectively, with 13 bases between them. The CDR3 spans 12 residues. Per the germline V gene, CDR1 is SGHNT and CDR2 is YYREEE (reference sequence). The CDR3 DNA sequence: TGTGCCAGCAGCATAGACCGGGACAGCTACACCTTC. Amino acid sequence: CASSIDRDSYTF.

Concerning this clone: The sample has other DNA sequences that encode this CDR3 too. The chain carries TRBV29-1 and TRBJ1-1; the D gene is possibly TRBD1 (6 bases). V dropped 7 bases and J dropped 0 bases, with 9 bases sitting between them. Germline V CDR1 and CDR2: SQVTM, ANQGSEA. The CDR3 runs 12 residues. CDR3 DNA sequence: TGCAGCGCAGCAGGGGTGAACACTGAAGCTTTCTTT. Protein: CSAAGVNTEAFF.

This clone was seen a few times. The genes are TRBV2 and TRBJ1-5, with D unresolved. This CDR3 region has 13 residues. The V and J ends lost 4 bases and 7 bases respectively, with 11 bases between them. Germline V lookup: CDR1 SNHLY, CDR2 FYNNEI. This CDR3 is CASSASFPQPQHF. The CDR3 DNA follows: TGTGCCAGCAGTGCATCATTTCCCCAGCCCCAGCATTTT.

This chain connects TRBV5-1 to TRBJ2-3; 11 bases align to TRBD2. J was trimmed by 1 base and V by 4 bases; bases with no gene match: 5. This CDR3 region has 16 residues. Germline V gene lookup returns CDR1 SGHRS and CDR2 YFSETQ. CDR3 region: CASSPLLAGGTDTQYF. CDR3 DNA sequence: TGCGCCAGCAGCCCGTTACTAGCGGGGGGCACAGATACGCAGTATTTT. Complete variable domain (other parts from reference TRBV5-1 and TRBJ2-3): KAGVTQTPRYLIKTRGQQVTLSCSPISGHRSVSWYQQTPGQGLQFLFEYFSETQRNKGNFPGRFSGRQFSNSRSEMNVSTLELGDSALYLCASSPLLAGGTDTQYFGPGTRLTVL.

CDR3 amino acids: CASSESSTGQETQYF. The CDR3 DNA sequence: TGTGCCAGCAGTGAAAGTAGTACCGGACAAGAGACCCAGTACTTC. The rearrangement joins TRBV2 to TRBJ2-5; no clear D gene. Germline CDR1 is SNHLY and CDR2 is FYNNEI. The length of the CDR3 is 15 residues. Trimming stripped 2 bases from V and 2 bases from J, with 12 bases between.

In the case of this clone: The sample has other DNA sequences that encode this CDR3 too. This chain uses TRBV9 with TRBJ1-4, with TRBD1 matching over 7 bases. The CDR3 runs 14 residues. Germline V gene sequence: CDR1 SGDLS, CDR2 YYNGEE. The J segment lost 3 bases and the V segment lost 2 bases, leaving 1 base of the junction unmatched. The DNA for the CDR3 is TGTGCCAGCAGCGTGGGACAGTCTAATGAAAAACTGTTTTTT. As protein: CASSVGQSNEKLFF.

The rearrangement joins TRBV6-6 to TRBJ1-5; D gene unclear. Germline assignment: CDR1 MNHNY and CDR2 SVGAGI (reference sequence). This CDR3 has 10 amino acids. The V and J ends lost 7 bases and 5 bases respectively, with 3 bases between them. The CDR3 DNA reads as TGTGCCAGCAACCATCAGCCCCAGCATTTT. It encodes CASNHQPQHF.

The chain recombines TRBV12-5 with TRBJ1-1; no clear D gene. V lost 0 bases, J lost 3 bases, and 11 bases lay in between. This CDR3 region has 15 residues. Germline CDR1 LGHNT, CDR2 FRNRAP. This chain's CDR3 is CASGLVISKDTEAFF. The CDR3 nucleotides are TGTGCTAGTGGTTTGGTTATATCGAAGGACACTGAAGCTTTCTTT.

CDR3 loop: CAWSDGVFINSPLHF. The CDR3 DNA sequence: TGTGCCTGGAGTGACGGGGTTTTCATTAATTCACCCCTCCACTTT. The chain is built from TRBV30 and TRBJ1-6; D not certain. Germline V gene data show CDR1 as GTSNPN and CDR2 as SVGIG (reference sequence). CDR3 size: 15 residues. Trimming removed 1 base at V and 6 bases at J, with 13 bases between.

This chain connects TRBV29-1 to TRBJ1-1; D not certain. Germline loops: CDR1 SQVTM, CDR2 ANQGSEA. The CDR3 loop spans 13 amino acids. Trimming stripped 5 bases from V and 2 bases from J, with 12 bases between. The CDR3 is CSVFVQTNTEAFF. CDR3 in DNA: TGCAGCGTTTTCGTACAGACCAACACTGAAGCTTTCTTT.

The chain has TRBV29-1 and TRBJ2-6; 9 nucleotides match TRBD1. Trimming at V came to 6 bases and at J to 1 base, leaving 7 bases not matched to a gene. CDR3 size: 16 residues. CDR1 and CDR2 from the germline V gene are SQVTM and ANQGSEA. This CDR3 is CSVPGQGGSGANVLTF. The CDR3 DNA reads TGCAGCGTGCCGGGACAGGGAGGGTCTGGGGCCAACGTCCTGACTTTC.

The chain links TRBV20-1 to TRBJ1-4; D might be TRBD1 (6 bases). Germline V gene sequence: CDR1 DFQATT, CDR2 SNEGSKA (reference sequence). This CDR3 is built from 11 residues. Trimming cost V 6 bases and J 7 bases, with 9 bases left between them. The CDR3 region is CSAPRGEKLFF. CDR3 DNA: TGCAGTGCACCCAGGGGTGAAAAACTGTTTTTT.

The rearrangement joins TRBV11-2 to TRBJ2-1, with D hard to call. V was pared by 4 bases and J by 0 bases, with 10 bases between. Germline V gene sequence: CDR1 SGHAT, CDR2 FQNNGV. This CDR3 is built from 15 residues. The CDR3, as DNA: TGTGCCAGCAGCTGGTCGACAAACTCCTACAATGAGCAGTTCTTC. Translation gives CASSWSTNSYNEQFF.

The chain has TRBV21-1 and TRBJ2-5; TRBD1, the table's D call, was not compared with the DNA. TRBV21-1 is designated a pseudogene. This CDR3 contains 16 residues. The CDR3 spells CASSKCGQGAQETQYF. In nucleotides, the CDR3 is TGTGCCAGCAGCAAATGTGGACAGGGGGCCCAAGAGACCCAGTACTTC.

This sequence joins TRBV16 and TRBJ1-1, with D perhaps matching TRBD1 (5 bases). Germline lookup yields CDR1 KGHSY and CDR2 FQNENV. V lost 2 bases, J lost 5 bases, and 9 bases lay in between. CDR3 size: 13 residues. CDR3 bases: TGTGCCAGCAGCCAAGAGGGGCAAACTGAAGCTTTCTTT. Encoded protein: CASSQEGQTEAFF.

Concerning this clone: At the DNA level, this CDR3 is encoded by other sequences in the same sample as well. The chain uses TRBV30 and TRBJ2-7; D may be TRBD2 (5 bases). CDR1 is GTSNPN, CDR2 SVGIG, per germline (reference sequence). Trimming removed 1 base from V and 2 bases from J, with 6 bases in between. The CDR3 sequence is 12 residues long. For the CDR3, the DNA is TGTGCCTGGAGTGCGGGGACCTACGAGCAGTACTTC. Translating it yields CAWSAGTYEQYF.

This clone was found many times. The chain uses TRBV30 and TRBJ2-2; D remains ambiguous. Germline V gene sequence: CDR1 GTSNPN, CDR2 SVGIG (reference sequence). The germline V and J ends were trimmed by 2 bases and 7 bases, with 5 bases remaining between them. CDR3 size: 11 residues. CDR3 nucleotides: TGTGCCTGGAGTCTTGGCGGGGAGCTGTTTTTT. The encoded protein is CAWSLGGELFF.

The chain couples TRBV2 to TRBJ2-1; TRBD1 is a possible D gene (6 bases). From germline, CDR1 is SNHLY and CDR2 FYNNEI. V was trimmed by 5 bases and J by 14 bases, leaving 19 bases between them. This CDR3 has 13 amino acids. CDR3 loop: CASSPRQALWEFF. The CDR3 DNA is TGTGCCAGCAGTCCCCGACAGGCCCTGTGGGAGTTCTTC.

This clone was detected only once. V and J are TRBV4-3 and TRBJ1-2, with a tentative D call TRBD1 (5 bases). Trimming cost V 0 bases and J 4 bases, with 12 bases left between them. CDR3 length equals 15 residues. Germline lookup yields CDR1 LGHNA and CDR2 YSLEER. CDR3 DNA sequence: TGCGCCAGCAGCCAAGAGGGGGACGCTCTCTATGGCTACACCTTC. This gives the protein CASSQEGDALYGYTF.

This clone has only a few counts. The chain has TRBV29-1 and TRBJ1-1; D unclear. Germline V gene sequence: CDR1 SQVTM, CDR2 ANQGSEA. The V and J ends lost 4 bases and 0 bases respectively, with 15 bases between them. The CDR3 totals 15 residues. The CDR3 DNA reads TGCAGCGTTGTAAAGGCTCGCGGCATGAACACTGAAGCTTTCTTT. This translates into CSVVKARGMNTEAFF.

V usage is TRBV10-3 and J usage is TRBJ2-7; the D call may be TRBD1 or TRBD2 (5 bases each). CDR1 and CDR2 from the germline V gene are ENHRY and SYGVKD. V gave up 9 bases and J gave up 6 bases, with 21 bases separating them. The CDR3 length is 14 residues. The CDR3 reads CAIADGAASGEQYF. The CDR3, as DNA: TGTGCCATAGCTGACGGGGCCGCGTCGGGCGAGCAGTACTTC.